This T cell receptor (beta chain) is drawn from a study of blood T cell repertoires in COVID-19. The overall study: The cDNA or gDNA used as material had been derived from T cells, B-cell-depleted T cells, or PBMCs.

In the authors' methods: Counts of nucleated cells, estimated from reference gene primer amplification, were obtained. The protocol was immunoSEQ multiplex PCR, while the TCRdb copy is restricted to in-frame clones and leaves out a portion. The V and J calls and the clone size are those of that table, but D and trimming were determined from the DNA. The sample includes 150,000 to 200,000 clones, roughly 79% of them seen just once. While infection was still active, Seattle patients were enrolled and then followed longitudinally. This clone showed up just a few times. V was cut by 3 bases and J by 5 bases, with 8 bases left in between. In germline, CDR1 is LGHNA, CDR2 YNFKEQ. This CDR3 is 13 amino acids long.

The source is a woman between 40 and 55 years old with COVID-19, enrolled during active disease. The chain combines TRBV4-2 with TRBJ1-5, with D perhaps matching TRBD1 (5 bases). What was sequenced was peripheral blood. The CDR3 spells CASSQGRDQPQHF. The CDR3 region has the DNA TGTGCCAGCAGCCAGGGCAGGGATCAGCCCCAGCATTTT.